The 12 T cell receptor beta chains given below trace back to one sample, sequenced in a study of OX40 agonist ivuxolimab in advanced cancers. Using immunoSEQ multiplex PCR, the repertoire was profiled, and TCRdb retains in-frame clones only, with some absent. The data hold fewer than 20,000 clones, with less than 90% observed a single time. The source material was CD4+ or CD8+ T cells sorted from blood, sampled in a trial of the OX40 agonist ivuxolimab. Receptor source: an adult with an advanced solid tumor such as melanoma, head and neck, liver or kidney cancer.

The DNA of the CDR3 is TGTGCCAGCAGCTTCGGGGGGCATGGCGGGGAGCTGTTTTTT. Translated, it gives CASSFGGHGGELFF. The V gene is TRBV11-3, the J gene TRBJ2-2, with D possibly being TRBD2 (7 bases). Trimming took 3 bases from V and 7 from J, leaving 12 bases between them. The germline CDR1 and CDR2 sequences are SGHNT and YENEEA. This CDR3 comprises 14 residues.

This clone has just one count. The chain uses TRBV7-2 and TRBJ2-7, with a possible D match to TRBD1 (5 bases). The CDR3 extends over 15 amino acids. V was cut by 0 bases and J by 0 bases, with 9 bases left in between. Per the germline V gene, CDR1 is SGHTA and CDR2 is FQGNSA. The CDR3 loop is CASSLAPDTSYEQYF. The CDR3 bases are TGTGCCAGCAGCTTAGCCCCGGACACCTCCTACGAGCAGTACTTC.

In its sample, this clone was seen once. The rearrangement links TRBV30 to TRBJ2-5; D is possibly TRBD2 (5 bases). The last part of the DNA fits TRBJ2-7 better; the J call may be wrong. The CDR3 extends over 14 amino acids. CDR1 is GTSNPN, CDR2 SVGIG, per germline (reference sequence). CDR3 DNA: TGTGCCTGGAGTGTACTTGCGGGCTACAACGAGCAGTACTTC. This encodes CAWSVLAGYNEQYF.

The chain has TRBV4-1 and TRBJ2-1, with 10 nucleotides matching TRBD2. The V segment lost 4 bases and the J segment 7 bases; nucleotides outside the gene matches: 13. This CDR3 has 17 residues. The V gene's germline CDR1 is MGHRA and CDR2 YSYEKL. CDR3 protein: CASSPGGLAGAHNEQFF. The CDR3 bases are TGCGCCAGCAGCCCAGGCGGGCTAGCGGGAGCGCATAATGAGCAGTTCTTC.

The chain carries TRBV28 and TRBJ1-4; the D gene is possibly TRBD1 (5 bases). This CDR3 has 14 residues. The V gene's germline CDR1 is MDHEN and CDR2 SYDVKM. Trimming took 8 bases from V and 4 from J, leaving 14 bases between them. CDR3 loop: CASRDSADNEKLFF. The CDR3 bases are TGTGCCAGCCGTGACAGCGCTGATAATGAAAAACTGTTTTTT.

The chain carries TRBV19 and TRBJ1-1, with 7 bases that match TRBD1. CDR1 LNHDA and CDR2 SQIVND come from the germline V gene (reference sequence). The CDR3 contains 14 residues. J gave up 3 bases and V 4 bases, and 5 bases lay outside the gene matches. CDR3 in amino acids: CASSTRQGYTEAFF. The CDR3 bases are TGTGCCAGTAGTACCCGACAGGGTTACACTGAAGCTTTCTTT.

V and J are TRBV27 and TRBJ1-5; D possibly corresponds to TRBD1 (6 bases). The CDR3 is 15 amino acids. V lost 5 bases and J lost 0, with 11 bases in between. From germline, CDR1 is MNHEY and CDR2 SMNVEV (reference sequence). The CDR3 here is CASSIQGYSNQPQHF. The CDR3 coding sequence is TGTGCCAGCAGTATACAGGGTTATAGCAATCAGCCCCAGCATTTT.

The table lists this clone with a count of one. V and J are TRBV4-2 and TRBJ1-4; 8 bases fit TRBD1. This CDR3 region has 19 residues. V lost 2 bases and J lost 2; bases outside the gene matches: 13. CDR1 and CDR2 from the germline V gene are LGHNA and YNFKEQ. In DNA form, the CDR3 reads TGTGCCAGCAGCCAACGAAGGGGGACAGGCACGAGCACTAATGAAAAACTGTTTTTT. Its translation: CASSQRRGTGTSTNEKLFF.

The CDR3 loop reads CASSFAEYYSNQPQHF. DNA for the CDR3: TGTGCCAGCAGCTTCGCGGAGTACTATAGCAATCAGCCCCAGCATTTT. The chain links TRBV7-2 to TRBJ1-5, with D unresolved. V was cut by 3 bases and J by 0 bases, with 12 bases left in between. Germline V CDR1 and CDR2: SGHTA, FQGNSA. The CDR3 has 16 residues.

The chain joins TRBV5-1 to TRBJ1-2, with a weak D call TRBD1 (5 bases). Germline assignment: CDR1 SGHRS and CDR2 YFSETQ. Trimming removed 0 bases at V and 8 bases at J, with 11 bases between. This CDR3 has 13 amino acids. The CDR3 DNA follows: TGCGCCAGCAGCTTGGGGACAAATCAGGGCTACACCTTC. Translated, it gives CASSLGTNQGYTF.

The rearrangement joins TRBV19 to TRBJ2-3, with D possibly being TRBD1 (6 bases). With 3 bases removed from V and 6 bases from J, the gap between germline ends came to 16 bases. Looked up from germline, CDR1 is LNHDA and CDR2 is SQIVND (reference sequence). The length of the CDR3 is 15 residues. This CDR3 reads CASSIRGLPPDTQYF. CDR3 DNA sequence: TGTGCCAGTAGTATCAGGGGCCTCCCCCCGGATACGCAGTATTTT.

In its sample, this clone was seen a few times. The V and J genes are TRBV7-9 and TRBJ2-7; the match to TRBD2 covers 11 bases. V dropped 10 bases and J dropped 3; count of bases not matched to a gene: 8. CDR3 size: 14 residues. CDR1 and CDR2 (germline): SEHNR, FQNEAQ (reference sequence). The CDR3 region has the DNA TGTGCCATAACTAGCGGGAGCAACCTCTACGAGCAGTACTTC. This sequence encodes CAITSGSNLYEQYF.